This passage covers 2 T cell receptor beta chains from one sample sequenced in a study of radiation and T cells in renal cell carcinoma. The time point denotes: baseline pretreatment blood. The treatment here: 15 Gy SBRT to primary tumor, nephrectomy 4 weeks later. Assay used: immunoSEQ multiplex PCR; TCRdb lists only in-frame clones, some missing. The sample holds 150,000 or so clones; about 88% are singletons and the top ten take over 3.5%. The sample in question was blood, obtained from a patient whose treatment included radiotherapy and nephrectomy. These receptors originate from a woman in her 70s with renal cell carcinoma.

This clone occurred a few times. This chain joins TRBV18 and TRBJ1-1; D unclear. The V end lost 5 bases, the J end lost 7 bases, and 11 bases lay between the germline ends. Germline V gene data show CDR1 as KGHSH and CDR2 as LQKENI. This CDR3 has 12 amino acids. The CDR3 DNA sequence: TGTGCCAGCTCAACTGGGAAAGGTGAAGCTTTCTTT. Translating it yields CASSTGKGEAFF.

This clone came up once. V is TRBV19 and J is TRBJ2-3; tentatively, D is TRBD1 (6 bases). The V end was cut by 7 bases, the J end by 4 bases, with 18 bases between. The V gene's germline CDR1 is LNHDA and CDR2 SQIVND (reference sequence). The CDR3 runs 15 residues. The CDR3 DNA follows: TGTGCCAGTACTCCAAATACAGGGTTTCCAGATACGCAGTATTTT. Translated: CASTPNTGFPDTQYF.